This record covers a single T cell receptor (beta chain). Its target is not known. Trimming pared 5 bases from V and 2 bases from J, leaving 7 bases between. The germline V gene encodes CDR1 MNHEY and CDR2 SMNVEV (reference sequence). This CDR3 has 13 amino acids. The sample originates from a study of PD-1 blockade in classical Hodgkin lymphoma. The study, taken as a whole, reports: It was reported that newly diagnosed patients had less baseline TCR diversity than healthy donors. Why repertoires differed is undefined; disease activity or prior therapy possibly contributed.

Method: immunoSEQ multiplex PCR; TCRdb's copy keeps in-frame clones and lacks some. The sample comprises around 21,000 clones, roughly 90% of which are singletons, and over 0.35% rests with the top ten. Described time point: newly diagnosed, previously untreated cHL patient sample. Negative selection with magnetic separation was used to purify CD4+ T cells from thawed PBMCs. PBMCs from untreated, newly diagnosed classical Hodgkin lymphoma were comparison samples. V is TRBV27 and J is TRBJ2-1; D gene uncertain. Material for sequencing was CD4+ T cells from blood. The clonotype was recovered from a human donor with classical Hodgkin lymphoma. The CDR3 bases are TGTGCCAGCAGTCCCCCTCCCTACAATGAGCAGTTCTTC. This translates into CASSPPPYNEQFF.